This TCR beta chain is from a study of identical twins. Broader study findings: Conclusions rested on cross-sectional statistics rather than following the same donors.

TCRdb re-analysed the 5' RACE reads in MiXCR, keeping a single row per CDR3 protein. The sample records about 1.7 million distinct CDR3 sequences, 25% to 35% being singletons. As for this clonotype: What it recognizes is unknown.

Sequences were obtained from cord blood. The sequence was collected from a newborn girl in good health.

CDR3 residues: CASSPQGARPYGYTF. CDR3 sequence (DNA): TGTGCCAGCAGCCCCCAGGGGGCGCGGCCTTATGGCTACACCTTC. V and J are TRBV7-6 and TRBJ1-2, with 8 positions matching TRBD1. The junction had 10 bases not matched to a gene; V was cut back by 5 bases and J by 5 bases. CDR1 SGHVS and CDR2 FNYEAQ come from the germline V gene. The CDR3 totals 15 residues.